The 3 T cell receptor beta chains below come from one sample, sequenced in a study of T cell changes during pregnancy in multiple sclerosis. Method: immunoSEQ multiplex PCR; TCRdb's copy keeps in-frame clones and lacks some. The profile shows 35,000 to 50,000 clones, nearly 90% of them singletons. This specimen was CD4+ T cells from peripheral blood mononuclear cells, taken after pregnancy. The source of these receptors is a female donor with multiple sclerosis, enrolled in a pregnancy study.

The chain combines TRBV9 with TRBJ2-3, with D possibly TRBD2 on 6 matching bases. CDR3 length: 15 residues. V was pared by 0 bases and J by 3 bases, with 11 bases between. The germline V gene has CDR1 SGDLS and CDR2 YYNGEE. CDR3 residues: CASSVVVGGTDTQYF. The CDR3 nucleotides read TGTGCCAGCAGCGTAGTGGTGGGAGGTACAGATACGCAGTATTTT.

The chain joins TRBV5-8 to TRBJ1-1; TRBD1 matches at 8 bases. V shed 7 bases, J shed 8 bases, and the junction held 13 bases outside the gene matches. The germline V gene has CDR1 SGHTS and CDR2 YDEGEE. This CDR3 has 14 residues. This chain's CDR3 is CASLRDRGGEEAFF. The CDR3 coding sequence is TGTGCCAGCCTCCGCGACAGGGGCGGAGAAGAAGCTTTCTTT.

The rearrangement uses TRBV6-5 and TRBJ1-2; 9 nucleotides match TRBD1. CDR1 is MNHEY, CDR2 SVGAGI, per germline. With 4 bases clipped from V and 8 bases from J, the junction kept 8 bases outside the gene matches. The CDR3 runs to 14 residues. CDR3 loop: CASSSGQGTSGYTF. The CDR3 DNA sequence: TGTGCCAGCAGTTCGGGACAGGGCACGAGCGGCTACACCTTC.